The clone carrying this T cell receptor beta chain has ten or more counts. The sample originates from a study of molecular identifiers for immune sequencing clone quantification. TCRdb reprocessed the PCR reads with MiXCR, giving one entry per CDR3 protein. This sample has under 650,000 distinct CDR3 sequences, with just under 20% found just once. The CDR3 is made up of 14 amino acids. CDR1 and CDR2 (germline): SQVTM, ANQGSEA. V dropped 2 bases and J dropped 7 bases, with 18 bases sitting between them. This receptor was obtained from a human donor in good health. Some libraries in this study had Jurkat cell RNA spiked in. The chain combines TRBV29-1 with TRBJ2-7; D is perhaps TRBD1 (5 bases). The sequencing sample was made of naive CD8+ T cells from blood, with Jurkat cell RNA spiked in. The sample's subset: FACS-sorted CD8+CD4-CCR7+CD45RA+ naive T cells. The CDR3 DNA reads TGCAGCGTTGAATACGATACAGGTTTGAGGGAGCAGTACTTC. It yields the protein CSVEYDTGLREQYF.